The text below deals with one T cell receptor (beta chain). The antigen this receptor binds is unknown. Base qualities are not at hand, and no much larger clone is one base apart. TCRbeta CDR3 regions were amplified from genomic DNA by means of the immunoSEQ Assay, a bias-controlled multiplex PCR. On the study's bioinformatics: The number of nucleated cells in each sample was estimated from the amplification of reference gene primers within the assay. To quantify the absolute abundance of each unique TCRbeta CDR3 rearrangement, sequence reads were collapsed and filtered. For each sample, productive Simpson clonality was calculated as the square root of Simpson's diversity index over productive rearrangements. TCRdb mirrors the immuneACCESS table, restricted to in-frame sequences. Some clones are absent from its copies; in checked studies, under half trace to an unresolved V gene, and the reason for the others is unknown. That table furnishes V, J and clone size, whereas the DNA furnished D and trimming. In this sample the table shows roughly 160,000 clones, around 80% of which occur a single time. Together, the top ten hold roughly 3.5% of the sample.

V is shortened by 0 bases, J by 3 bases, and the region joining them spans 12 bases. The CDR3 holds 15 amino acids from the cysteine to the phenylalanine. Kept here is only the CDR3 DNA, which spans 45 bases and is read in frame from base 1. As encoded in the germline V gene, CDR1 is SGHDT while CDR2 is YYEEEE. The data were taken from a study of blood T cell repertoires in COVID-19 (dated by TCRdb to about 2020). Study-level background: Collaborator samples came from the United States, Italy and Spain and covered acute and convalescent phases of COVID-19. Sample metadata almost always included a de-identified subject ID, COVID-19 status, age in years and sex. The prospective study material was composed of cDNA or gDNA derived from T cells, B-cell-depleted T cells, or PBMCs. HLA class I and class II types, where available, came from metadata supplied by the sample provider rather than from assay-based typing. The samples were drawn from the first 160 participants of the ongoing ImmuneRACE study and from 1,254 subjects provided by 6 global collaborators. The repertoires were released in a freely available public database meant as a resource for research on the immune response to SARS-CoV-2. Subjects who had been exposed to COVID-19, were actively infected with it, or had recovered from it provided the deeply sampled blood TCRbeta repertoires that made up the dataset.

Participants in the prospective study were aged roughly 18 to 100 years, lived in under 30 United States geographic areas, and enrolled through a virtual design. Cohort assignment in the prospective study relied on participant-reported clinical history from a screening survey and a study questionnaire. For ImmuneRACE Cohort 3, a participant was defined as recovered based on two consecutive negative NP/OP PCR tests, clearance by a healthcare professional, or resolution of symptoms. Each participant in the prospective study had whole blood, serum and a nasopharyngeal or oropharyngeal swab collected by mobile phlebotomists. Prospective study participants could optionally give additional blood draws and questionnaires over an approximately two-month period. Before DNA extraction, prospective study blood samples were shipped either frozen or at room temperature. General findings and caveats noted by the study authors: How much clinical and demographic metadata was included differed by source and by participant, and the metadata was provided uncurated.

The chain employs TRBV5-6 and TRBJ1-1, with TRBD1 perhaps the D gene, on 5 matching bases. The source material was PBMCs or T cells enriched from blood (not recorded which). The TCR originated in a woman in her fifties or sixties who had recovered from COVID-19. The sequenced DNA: TGTGCCAGCAGCTTGGCTTGGAGGGGAGACACTGAAGCTTTCTTT. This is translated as CASSLAWRGDTEAFF.